This is a list of T cell receptor beta chains from one sample in a study of blood T cell repertoires in COVID-19. TCRdb's copy holds only in-frame clones and misses some; the assay was immunoSEQ multiplex PCR. The table records about 210,000 clones, around 90% of them present only once. The sequencing input was PBMCs or T cells enriched from blood (not recorded which). These receptors originate from a young man in a cohort exposed to, infected with or recovered from COVID-19 (not recorded which). CDR3s include the opening cysteine and the closing phenylalanine or tryptophan. A D gene is named only where the DNA matches it firmly. Only part of the rows carry a size: once, few, many, or a class if the clone is expanded.

>once|TRBJ2-5|-|TRBV5-6
CASSREETQYF
TGTGCCAGCAGCCGGGAAGAGACCCAGTACTTC
>-|TRBJ2-1|TRBD2|TRBV11-2
CASSLVGTSGYNEQFF
TGTGCCAGCAGCTTAGTCGGGACTAGCGGATACAATGAGCAGTTCTTC
>-|TRBJ2-7|TRBD1|TRBV7-9
CASSSRTGWYEQYF
TGTGCCAGCAGCTCAAGGACAGGGTGGTACGAGCAGTACTTC
>-|TRBJ1-5|-|TRBV25-1
CASSETNQPQHF
TGTGCCAGCAGTGAAACAAATCAGCCCCAGCATTTT
>-|TRBJ2-1|TRBD2|TRBV19
CASRGLTGTSAYNEQFF
TGTGCCAGTCGGGGGTTAACCGGGACTAGCGCGTACAATGAGCAGTTCTTC
>-|TRBJ2-7|-|TRBV10-1
CASSETSWSSEQYF
TGCGCCAGCAGTGAGACTAGCTGGTCTTCCGAGCAGTACTTC
>-|TRBJ1-2|TRBD1|TRBV28
CASSLRTGGDFRYGYTF
TGTGCCAGCAGTTTGAGGACAGGGGGAGATTTTCGTTACGGCTACACCTTC
>-|TRBJ1-1|-|TRBV10-1
CASSVGQNTEAFF
TGCGCCAGCAGTGTGGGACAGAACACTGAAGCTTTCTTT
>few|TRBJ2-7|-|TRBV27
CASSLGRWEEQYF
TGTGCCAGCAGTTTAGGCAGGTGGGAGGAGCAGTACTTC
>once|TRBJ2-7|TRBD2|TRBV9
CASSVGDGRYSTEQYF
TGTGCCAGCAGCGTAGGGGACGGGAGGTACTCAACCGAGCAGTACTTC
>once|TRBJ2-6|-|TRBV28
CASSPSGTGANVLTF
TGTGCCAGCAGTCCCTCAGGGACTGGGGCCAACGTCCTGACTTTC
>-|TRBJ2-2|TRBD2|TRBV9
CASSVAGGRASSTTGELFF
TGTGCCAGCAGCGTAGCGGGGGGGAGGGCCTCTTCGACCACCGGGGAGCTGTTTTTT
>-|TRBJ1-2|TRBD1|TRBV7-9
CASSLVDRPSLYGYTF
TGTGCCAGCAGCCTCGTGGACAGGCCGAGTCTCTATGGCTACACCTTC
>-|TRBJ2-5|-|TRBV5-8
CASSPRQKQETQYF
TGTGCCAGCAGCCCAAGACAGAAACAAGAGACCCAGTACTTC
>-|TRBJ2-5|-|TRBV2
CASIGGETQYF
TGTGCCAGCATCGGAGGCGAGACCCAGTACTTC
>-|TRBJ1-1|-|TRBV19
CASSTFRAEAFF
TGTGCCAGTAGCACCTTCAGGGCGGAAGCTTTCTTT
>-|TRBJ1-4|-|TRBV5-1
CASSFKGLDQPSANEKLFF
TGCGCCAGCAGCTTCAAGGGGTTGGACCAGCCGTCGGCTAATGAAAAACTGTTTTTT
>-|TRBJ1-1|-|TRBV10-3
CAIRGDWGGTEAFF
TGTGCCATCAGAGGCGACTGGGGGGGCACTGAAGCTTTCTTT
>once|TRBJ2-5|-|TRBV11-2
CASSRGIQETQYF
TGTGCCAGCAGCCGAGGAATCCAAGAGACCCAGTACTTC
>-|TRBJ2-7|-|TRBV28
CASSLSRGIAVRF
TGTGCCAGCAGTTTATCACGCGGGATCGCGGTTCGTTTC
>once|TRBJ2-3|-|TRBV29-1
CSVGVGIGTQYF
TGCAGCGTTGGAGTCGGGATCGGTACGCAGTATTTT
>-|TRBJ2-2|-|TRBV6-2/TRBV6-3
CASIPGRASNTGELFF
TGTGCCAGCATCCCCGGGAGAGCCTCCAACACCGGGGAGCTGTTTTTT
>-|TRBJ2-6|TRBD1|TRBV2
CASSPGQGANVLTF
TGTGCCAGCAGCCCAGGACAGGGAGCCAACGTCCTGACTTTC
>-|TRBJ2-5|-|TRBV18
CASCFGGTQETQYF
TGTGCCAGCTGCTTTGGCGGGACCCAAGAGACCCAGTACTTC
>-|TRBJ2-1|-|TRBV9
CASSVLWEDYNEQFF
TGTGCCAGCAGCGTTTTGTGGGAGGACTACAATGAGCAGTTCTTC
>-|TRBJ2-7|-|TRBV20-1
CSASPGAGANYEQYF
TGCAGTGCTAGTCCAGGGGCGGGAGCAAACTACGAGCAGTACTTC
>-|TRBJ2-5|-|TRBV7-9
CASSLRGREETQYF
TGTGCCAGCAGCCTACGAGGCAGGGAAGAGACCCAGTACTTC
>-|TRBJ2-7|TRBD1|TRBV7-8
CASSPRQGRFYEQYF
TGTGCCAGCAGCCCCCGACAGGGCCGCTTCTACGAGCAGTACTTC
>-|TRBJ1-1|-|TRBV14
CASSQERSSHTEAFF
TGTGCCAGCAGCCAGGAGCGTTCGAGTCACACTGAAGCTTTCTTT
>-|TRBJ2-5|-|TRBV6-5
CASTRRETQYF
TGTGCCAGCACCAGGCGAGAGACCCAGTACTTC
>many|TRBJ1-1|TRBD1|TRBV25-1
CASSERYRGKGAFF
TGTGCCAGCAGTGAGAGGTACAGGGGGAAGGGAGCTTTCTTT
>-|TRBJ2-7|-|TRBV18
CASSSEDSISYEQYF
TGTGCCAGCTCGTCTGAGGACAGCATCTCCTACGAGCAGTACTTC
>once|TRBJ2-1|-|TRBV7-9
CASSSSVSTMNDNEQFF
TGTGCCAGCAGCTCAAGCGTTTCTACAATGAATGACAATGAGCAGTTCTTC
>-|TRBJ2-5|-|TRBV5-1
CASSLRGETQYF
TGCGCCAGCAGCCTTCGGGGGGAGACCCAGTACTTC
>-|TRBJ1-6|-|TRBV11-1
CASSLATSDNSPLHF
TGTGCCAGCAGCTTAGCTACGTCAGATAATTCACCCCTCCACTTT
>-|TRBJ2-1|-|TRBV12-2
CASRLARLAGFYNEQFF
TGTGCAAGTCGCTTAGCCCGACTAGCGGGCTTCTACAATGAGCAGTTCTTC
>-|TRBJ2-7|TRBD1|TRBV5-6
CASSGLGTGGGEQYF
TGTGCCAGCAGCGGCCTCGGGACAGGGGGAGGCGAGCAGTACTTC
>few|TRBJ1-1|TRBD1|TRBV9
CASSVATSGGHTEAFF
TGTGCCAGCAGCGTAGCTACTTCAGGGGGCCACACTGAAGCTTTCTTT
>few|TRBJ2-7|-|TRBV20-1
CSAAPTGALYF
TGCAGTGCCGCCCCGACGGGAGCTTTGTACTTC
>once|TRBJ2-7|-|TRBV7-2
CASTGPGGRPYEQYF
TGTGCCAGCACCGGACCAGGCGGGCGTCCCTACGAGCAGTACTTC
>few|TRBJ1-4|-|TRBV5-6
CASSSRRESRGRLFF
TGTGCCAGCAGCTCACGCCGGGAGAGCAGAGGGAGACTGTTTTTT
>-|TRBJ1-5|-|TRBV28
CASSLRVALGNQPQHF
TGTGCCAGCAGTTTACGGGTAGCTCTGGGCAATCAGCCCCAGCATTTT
>-|TRBJ2-3|-|TRBV13
CASSLRYTDTQYF
TGTGCCAGCAGCTTACGTTACACAGATACGCAGTATTTT
>-|TRBJ2-2|TRBD2|TRBV11-2
CASSLVLAGGLGGELFF
TGTGCCAGCAGCTTAGTACTAGCGGGAGGACTCGGCGGGGAGCTGTTTTTT
>-|TRBJ2-7|TRBD2|TRBV7-9
CASSSPTSGDHEQYF
TGTGCCAGCAGCTCCCCGACTAGCGGGGACCACGAGCAGTACTTC